This T cell receptor (beta chain) is drawn from a study of T cells in Graves' hyperthyroidism and ophthalmopathy. Study results and limitations: The majority of expanded thyroid clonotypes above 0.001 also appeared in blood. A 13 V-J model separated ophthalmopathy from stable hyperthyroidism.

Germline-derived CDR1 and CDR2 are SGHNT and YENEEA. The CDR3 is 14 amino acids. Trimming cost V 3 bases and J 8 bases; bases outside gene matches: 3. The diagnoses drew upon clinical symptoms, serum thyroxine and TRAb, thyroid ultrasound and orbital computed tomography. PBMCs were derived from 10 ml fresh peripheral blood. With respect to this clonotype: Antigen: not known.

Using RNA transcripts as the source, TCR beta CDR3 regions were amplified. The HTBI set primed first-round TCR CDR3 RT-PCR. TCRdb fed the multiplex PCR reads into MiXCR, producing one record per CDR3 protein. The sample carries about 600,000 distinct CDR3 sequences, more than 15% recorded once. The chain has TRBV11-3 and TRBJ1-6, with TRBD1 identical over 8 bases. What was sequenced was blood. This receptor was taken from a woman aged 40 to 49 with Graves' ophthalmopathy. CDR3 sequence reads: CASSLDRDHSPLHF. The CDR3 bases are TGTGCCAGCAGCTTGGACAGGGATCATTCACCCCTCCACTTT. Variable domain in full (rest from reference TRBV11-3 and TRBJ1-6): EAGVVQSPRYKIIEKKQPVAFWCNPISGHNTLYWYLQNLGQGPELLIRYENEEAVDDSQLPKDRFSAERLKGVDSTLKIQPAELGDSAVYLCASSLDRDHSPLHFGNGTRLTVT.